The rows below give T cell receptor beta chains drawn from one sample of a study of blood T cell repertoires in COVID-19. Only in-frame clones appear in the TCRdb table, and some are missing; sequencing was by immunoSEQ multiplex PCR. The table has around 300,000 clones, 75% to 95% seen once. The sequenced sample consisted of PBMCs or T cells enriched from blood (not recorded which). The receptors derive from a woman under 40 who had recovered from COVID-19. The conserved cysteine and the conserved F or W are not part of the CDR3 here. Each record gives: V gene, J gene, clone size, CDR3 protein. Only some rows state a clone size, as once, few, many or a class for expanded clones.

>TRBV9|TRBJ1-2|.
ASSAGGTYGYT
>TRBV7-2|TRBJ2-2|.
ASRPPGLNTGELF
>TRBV6-1|TRBJ2-2|.
ASSERRGRTGELF
>TRBV5-1|TRBJ2-1|.
ASRGGTSGRNEQF
>TRBV11-3|TRBJ2-7|.
ASSQGLDYEQY
>TRBV30|TRBJ2-1|.
AWSPNLEQF
>TRBV2|TRBJ2-3|.
ASSRTSGSTDTQY
>TRBV7-9|TRBJ2-1|.
ASSLAGGNGEQF
>TRBV6-5|TRBJ1-5|few
ASSPAGGPGQPQH
>TRBV6-4|TRBJ1-1|.
ASSPTENTEAF
>TRBV15|TRBJ2-6|.
ATTEGGAGANVLT
>TRBV2|TRBJ1-5|.
ASSEALRGGQPQH
>TRBV20-1|TRBJ2-7|.
SARLAGEQY
>TRBV28|TRBJ1-2|.
ASSPASNPEDGYT
>TRBV4-2|TRBJ2-1|.
ASSQDRSGAYNEQF
>TRBV6-5|TRBJ2-3|.
ASRTSSGGWDTQY
>TRBV30|TRBJ2-1|once
AWSRLASNEQF
>TRBV7-3|TRBJ2-1|.
ASSLTSGNNFRDEQF
>TRBV5-6|TRBJ2-7|.
ASSTSGYEQY
>TRBV5-4|TRBJ2-1|.
ASSGAGAFSFEQF
>TRBV19|TRBJ1-1|.
ASSVRGRNTEAF
>TRBV27|TRBJ2-1|.
ASRGAHEQF
>TRBV7-9|TRBJ2-1|few
ASIDTGGRPDNEQF
>TRBV9|TRBJ2-7|.
ASSADRAPRPGYEQY
>TRBV28|TRBJ2-5|.
ASSSPGQGSETQY
>TRBV18|TRBJ1-2|.
ASSPTGQANYGYT
>TRBV19|TRBJ2-7|once
ASTIAEGYEQY
>TRBV4-3|TRBJ1-3|.
ASSQVSSSSGNTIY
>TRBV5-5|TRBJ1-6|.
ASSVPGNSPLH
>TRBV18|TRBJ1-1|.
ASSPPSLAEAF
>TRBV27|TRBJ1-1|few
ATHRGRDTEAF
>TRBV7-2|TRBJ2-1|.
ASRPGFADEQF
>TRBV27|TRBJ1-6|.
ASSLRQGTSPLH
>TRBV2|TRBJ1-4|.
ASIPEVGASEKLF
>TRBV6-2/TRBV6-3|TRBJ2-1|.
ASSTLDRENEQF
>TRBV19|TRBJ2-7|.
ASSISGVVNEQY
>TRBV11-2|TRBJ2-7|.
ASSSLGVEQY
>TRBV6-4|TRBJ1-2|.
ASGQEPNYGYT
>TRBV11-3|TRBJ2-1|.
ASSLDLAGEPDEQF
>TRBV28|TRBJ1-6|.
ASSLDIGGGSPLH
>TRBV18|TRBJ2-2|.
ASSPPRQAGTGELF